The next 26 T cell receptor beta chains were all read from a single sample in a study of T-cell memory formation after mild COVID-19. TCRdb reprocessed the 5' RACE reads via MiXCR and lists one record per CDR3 protein. The data show 390,000 or so distinct CDR3 sequences, about a sixth seen once. Material for sequencing was PBMCs or a T cell subset sorted from them (not recorded which). The receptors shown here come from a young man who had mild COVID-19 (a few samples of this study predate the infection). Cell type and time point are not known.

The chain has TRBV7-9 and TRBJ1-1; TRBD1 matches at 7 bases. Germline V gene sequence: CDR1 SEHNR, CDR2 FQNEAQ (reference sequence). V gave up 3 bases and J gave up 1 base; unmatched junction bases: 5. This CDR3 spans 15 amino acids. As DNA, the CDR3 is TGTGCCAGCAGCTTCCGGGACAGAAAGAACACTGAAGCTTTCTTT. It yields the protein CASSFRDRKNTEAFF.

This clonotype was found a few times. J is TRBJ2-7 and V is TRBV9, with a tentative D call TRBD1 (5 bases). CDR3 length: 15 residues. Deletions cut 0 bases from V and 1 base from J, with 11 bases between. The germline gives CDR1 SGDLS, CDR2 YYNGEE. The DNA of the CDR3 is TGTGCCAGCAGCGTAGATGTGGGGCGATCCTACGAGCAGTACTTC. It is translated as CASSVDVGRSYEQYF. Full variable domain (outside the CDR3, taken from reference TRBV9 and TRBJ2-7): DSGVTQTPKHLITATGQRVTLRCSPRSGDLSVYWYQQSLDQGLQFLIQYYNGEERAKGNILERFSAQQFPDLHSELNLSSLELGDSALYFCASSVDVGRSYEQYFGPGTRLTVT.

The chain uses TRBV20-1 and TRBJ2-1; 8 bases match TRBD1. The junction had 6 bases not matched to a gene; V was cut back by 6 bases and J by 2 bases. CDR3 length: 14 amino acids. CDR1 is DFQATT and CDR2 is SNEGSKA in the germline V gene (reference sequence). CDR3 sequence reads: CSAPRTGPYNEQFF. The CDR3 DNA sequence: TGCAGTGCCCCCCGGACAGGGCCCTACAATGAGCAGTTCTTC.

This clonotype was observed many times. This rearrangement joins TRBV7-9 to TRBJ1-2, with 10 bases fitting TRBD1. The germline V gene encodes CDR1 SEHNR and CDR2 FQNEAQ (reference sequence). With V trimmed by 0 bases and J by 8 bases, 0 bases remained unmatched. The CDR3 sequence is 13 residues long. CDR3 residues: CASSLATGGGYTF. CDR3 nucleotide sequence: TGTGCCAGCAGCTTAGCGACAGGGGGCGGCTACACCTTC.

The chain combines TRBV7-9 with TRBJ2-5, with a weak D call TRBD1 (6 bases). V was trimmed by 5 bases and J by 1 base, leaving 11 bases between them. This CDR3 region has 14 residues. Germline CDR1 is SEHNR and CDR2 is FQNEAQ (reference sequence). CDR3 nucleotide sequence: TGTGCCAGCAGCGAGACAGGAGGCCAAGAGACCCAGTACTTC. This codes for CASSETGGQETQYF.

The CDR3 loop reads CASSFPGQDNEQFF. The DNA of the CDR3 is TGCGCCAGCAGCTTCCCGGGACAGGACAATGAGCAGTTCTTC. The chain recombines TRBV5-1 with TRBJ2-1; 8 bases fit TRBD1. Germline lookup yields CDR1 SGHRS and CDR2 YFSETQ. J lost 5 bases, V lost 2 bases, and 3 bases had no gene match. The CDR3 totals 14 residues.

This rearrangement joins TRBV5-4 to TRBJ2-1; the match to TRBD2 covers 14 bases. Germline trimming cut 4 bases from V and 9 bases from J; bases unmatched to any gene: 12. Germline V gives CDR1 SGHNT, CDR2 YYREEE (reference sequence). The CDR3 covers 17 residues. The CDR3 is CASSDGTSGGPSSEQFF. The CDR3 DNA is TGTGCCAGCAGCGATGGGACTAGCGGGGGCCCCTCGAGTGAGCAGTTCTTC.

The chain combines TRBV7-9 with TRBJ2-4; D might be TRBD2 (5 bases). The germline V gene encodes CDR1 SEHNR and CDR2 FQNEAQ (reference sequence). CDR3 size: 15 residues. Trimming cost V 4 bases and J 8 bases, with 18 bases left between them. CDR3 sequence: CASSSSLDGLDIQYF. CDR3 bases: TGTGCCAGCAGCTCCAGCCTGGACGGACTTGACATTCAGTACTTC.

This clonotype was counted only a few times. The chain employs TRBV14 and TRBJ1-1; D remains ambiguous. The CDR3 is 12 residues long. The germline V gene encodes CDR1 SGHDN and CDR2 FVKESK. The germline V and J ends were trimmed by 1 base and 5 bases, with 5 bases remaining between them. DNA for the CDR3: TGTGCCAGCAGCCAAGGGGCGACTGAAGCTTTCTTT. Encoded protein: CASSQGATEAFF.

V gene TRBV28 combines with J gene TRBJ2-3, with no clear D. Germline CDR1 reads MDHEN; CDR2 reads SYDVKM. The V and J ends lost 3 bases and 2 bases respectively, with 9 bases between them. There are 14 residues in the CDR3. The chain's CDR3 is CASSLGRFTDTQYF. CDR3 DNA: TGTGCCAGCAGTTTGGGCAGGTTCACAGATACGCAGTATTTT.

This clonotype was seen a few times. The V call is TRBV5-6, the J call TRBJ1-2; 9 bases are a match to TRBD1. Unmatched junction bases numbered 5, after V lost 4 bases and J lost 13 bases. Germline-derived CDR1 and CDR2 are SGHDT and YYEEEE. This CDR3 contains 11 residues. The CDR3 loop is CASSPGQGCTF. The CDR3 nucleotides are TGTGCCAGCAGCCCGGGACAGGGTTGCACCTTC.

This clonotype was counted a few times. The V and J genes are TRBV29-1 and TRBJ1-1, with a tentative D call TRBD1 (5 bases). The V end was cut by 0 bases, the J end by 3 bases, with 14 bases between. Germline V CDR1 and CDR2: SQVTM, ANQGSEA. The CDR3 loop spans 15 amino acids. CDR3 coding DNA: TGCAGCGTTGAAGATTGGGGGGAGGATTACACTGAAGCTTTCTTT. Its translation is CSVEDWGEDYTEAFF.

The rearrangement joins TRBV18 to TRBJ2-3; D may be TRBD1 (6 bases). The germline V gene encodes CDR1 KGHSH and CDR2 LQKENI. The CDR3 spans 15 residues. Trimming cost V 3 bases and J 4 bases, with 14 bases left between them. The CDR3 coding sequence is TGTGCCAGCTCACCGCCAGACAGGCCTCCAGATACGCAGTATTTT. Residues: CASSPPDRPPDTQYF.

This clonotype was observed a handful of times. One end of the junction varies from germline; a read error may be responsible. The chain employs TRBV7-7 and TRBJ2-3, with D perhaps given as TRBD1 or TRBD2 (5 bases each). Germline lookup yields CDR1 SSHAT and CDR2 FNYEAQ (reference sequence). This CDR3 spans 15 amino acids. CDR3 residues: CASSLALGDTDTQYF. The CDR3 region has the DNA TGTGCTAGCAGCTTAGCGCTGGGGGACACAGATACGCAGTATTTT.

The chain combines TRBV7-9 with TRBJ1-1; no firm D call. Deletions cut 5 bases from V and 1 base from J, with 8 bases between. CDR1 and CDR2 from the germline V gene are SEHNR and FQNEAQ (reference sequence). This CDR3 is 13 amino acids long. CDR3 nucleotides: TGTGCCAGCAGCCCAATAGAGAACACTGAAGCTTTCTTT. Translating it yields CASSPIENTEAFF.

This rearrangement joins TRBV5-1 to TRBJ1-2; the D gene is possibly TRBD1 (6 bases). Deletions cut 5 bases from V and 6 bases from J, with 11 bases between. The germline V gene encodes CDR1 SGHRS and CDR2 YFSETQ. The CDR3 is made up of 12 amino acids. CDR3 in DNA: TGCGCCAGCAGAGGGACACCCGATGGCTACACCTTC. The encoded protein is CASRGTPDGYTF.

The gene calls are TRBV6-2 or TRBV6-3 and TRBJ2-7, with 9 bases identical to TRBD1. Germline values: CDR1 MNHEY, CDR2 SVGEGT. The CDR3 consists of 14 residues. Trimming took 7 bases from V and 1 from J; bases not matched to a gene: 5. DNA of the CDR3: TGTGCCAGCACAGGGACAGGGCGATCCTACGAGCAGTACGTC. Amino acids: CASTGTGRSYEQYV.

This chain joins TRBV12-3 or TRBV12-4 and TRBJ2-1, with 7 bases matching TRBD2. V was clipped by 3 bases and J by 4 bases; unmatched bases: 3. The CDR3 loop spans 14 amino acids. CDR3 residues: CASSFGGGYNEQFF. In nucleotides, the CDR3 is TGTGCCAGCAGTTTTGGGGGGGGATACAATGAGCAGTTCTTC.

The rearrangement uses TRBV3-1 and TRBJ1-1; D possibly corresponds to TRBD1 (5 bases). The CDR3 contains 14 residues. CDR1 and CDR2 (germline): LGHDT, YNNKEL (reference sequence). Trimming pared 0 bases from V and 3 bases from J, leaving 8 bases between. The CDR3 sequence is CASSQEGQDTEAFF. CDR3 in DNA: TGTGCCAGCAGCCAAGAGGGGCAGGACACTGAAGCTTTCTTT.

The chain couples TRBV4-3 to TRBJ2-1; D gene uncertain. This CDR3 spans 16 amino acids. CDR1 and CDR2 (germline): LGHNA, YSLEER. V lost 0 bases, J lost 0 bases, and 9 bases lay in between. The CDR3 spells CASSQDPAGSYNEQFF. CDR3 in DNA: TGCGCCAGCAGCCAAGATCCTGCAGGCTCCTACAATGAGCAGTTCTTC.

The gene calls are TRBV29-1 and TRBJ2-1; no clear D. The CDR3 has 16 amino acids. Germline V lookup: CDR1 SQVTM, CDR2 ANQGSEA. Trimming left V 4 bases short and J 7 bases short, with 23 bases between. The CDR3 region has the DNA TGCAGCGTTGTTCGGTCCCCAGCCCAACTGGGGAATGAGCAGTTCTTC. Its translation: CSVVRSPAQLGNEQFF.

This clonotype was counted only a few times. V gene TRBV20-1 combines with J gene TRBJ2-3; D is ambiguous. The CDR3 covers 11 residues. CDR1 is DFQATT, CDR2 SNEGSKA, per germline (reference sequence). Trimming stripped 4 bases from V and 5 bases from J, with 7 bases between. The CDR3 here is CSAKKRDTQYF. As DNA, the CDR3 is TGCAGTGCTAAAAAGAGAGATACGCAGTATTTT.

The chain carries TRBV6-4 and TRBJ2-3; 10 nucleotides agree with TRBD2. Trimming took 4 bases from V and 2 from J; bases not matched to a gene: 3. Germline lookup yields CDR1 MRHNA and CDR2 SNTAGT. The CDR3 runs 15 residues. This CDR3 is CASSASGGATDTQYF. CDR3 DNA: TGTGCCAGCAGTGCGAGCGGGGGGGCCACAGATACGCAGTATTTT.

V is TRBV5-1 and J is TRBJ1-1; 9 bases are a match to TRBD1. Germline V gene sequence: CDR1 SGHRS, CDR2 YFSETQ. This CDR3 is 15 amino acids long. V gave up 3 bases and J gave up 4 bases; unmatched junction bases: 7. This CDR3 reads CASSSSPGQGTEAFF. The CDR3 DNA reads TGCGCCAGCAGCTCAAGCCCGGGACAGGGCACTGAAGCTTTCTTT. The whole variable domain, remainder taken from reference TRBV5-1 and TRBJ1-1, is KAGVTQTPRYLIKTRGQQVTLSCSPISGHRSVSWYQQTPGQGLQFLFEYFSETQRNKGNFPGRFSGRQFSNSRSEMNVSTLELGDSALYLCASSSSPGQGTEAFFGQGTRLTVV.

The V and J genes are TRBV4-2 and TRBJ2-1, with D possibly being TRBD1 or TRBD2 (6 bases each). Per the germline V gene, CDR1 is LGHNA and CDR2 is YNFKEQ. This CDR3 comprises 16 residues. Trimming took 0 bases from V and 8 from J, leaving 17 bases between them. CDR3 in DNA: TGTGCCAGCAGCCAAGATCTGACGGGGGCCAGGGATGAGCAGTTCTTC. This sequence encodes CASSQDLTGARDEQFF.

V and J are TRBV12-3 or TRBV12-4 and TRBJ2-5; D remains ambiguous. This CDR3 is built from 13 residues. Trimming took 6 bases from V and 1 from J, leaving 9 bases between them. CDR3 protein: CASSGPGQETQYF. The CDR3 coding sequence is TGTGCCAGCAGCGGACCGGGCCAAGAGACCCAGTACTTC.